This TCR beta chain was retrieved from a study of T cells in Graves' hyperthyroidism and ophthalmopathy. In making diagnoses, clinical symptoms, serum thyroxine and TRAb, thyroid ultrasound and orbital computed tomography were all used. The investigators amplified TCR beta CDR3 regions from RNA transcripts. HTBI primers were the set used in a first-round RT-PCR of the TCR CDR3. TCRdb re-analysed the multiplex PCR reads in MiXCR, keeping a single row per CDR3 protein. Among tens of thousands of distinct CDR3 sequences listed, 52% were seen once. The CDR3 is 16 amino acids. The V gene's germline CDR1 is SEHNR and CDR2 FQNEAQ (reference sequence). V was pared by 5 bases and J by 7 bases, with 12 bases of the junction left unmatched.

The sequenced sample was blood. The receptor comes from a woman between 40 and 50 years old with Graves' ophthalmopathy. The rearrangement joins TRBV7-9 to TRBJ2-2, with 8 bases aligning to TRBD1. CDR3 DNA: TGTGCCAGCAGCCCGCACCGACAGGGGATCAACGGGGAGCTGTTTTTT. Protein product: CASSPHRQGINGELFF.